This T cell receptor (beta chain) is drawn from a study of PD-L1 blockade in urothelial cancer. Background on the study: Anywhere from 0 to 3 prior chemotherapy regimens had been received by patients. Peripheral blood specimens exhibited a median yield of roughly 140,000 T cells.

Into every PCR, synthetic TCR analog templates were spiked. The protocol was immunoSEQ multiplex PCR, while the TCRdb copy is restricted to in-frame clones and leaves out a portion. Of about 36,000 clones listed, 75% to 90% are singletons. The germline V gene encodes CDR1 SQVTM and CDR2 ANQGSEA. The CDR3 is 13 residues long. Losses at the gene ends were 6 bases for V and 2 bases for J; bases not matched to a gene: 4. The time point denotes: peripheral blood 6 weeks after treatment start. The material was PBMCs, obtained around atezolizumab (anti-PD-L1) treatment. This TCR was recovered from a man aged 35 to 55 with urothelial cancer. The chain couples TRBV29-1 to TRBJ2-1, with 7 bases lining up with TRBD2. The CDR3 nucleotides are TGCAGCGTAGCGGGACTAACCTACAATGAGCAGTTCTTC. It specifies CSVAGLTYNEQFF.